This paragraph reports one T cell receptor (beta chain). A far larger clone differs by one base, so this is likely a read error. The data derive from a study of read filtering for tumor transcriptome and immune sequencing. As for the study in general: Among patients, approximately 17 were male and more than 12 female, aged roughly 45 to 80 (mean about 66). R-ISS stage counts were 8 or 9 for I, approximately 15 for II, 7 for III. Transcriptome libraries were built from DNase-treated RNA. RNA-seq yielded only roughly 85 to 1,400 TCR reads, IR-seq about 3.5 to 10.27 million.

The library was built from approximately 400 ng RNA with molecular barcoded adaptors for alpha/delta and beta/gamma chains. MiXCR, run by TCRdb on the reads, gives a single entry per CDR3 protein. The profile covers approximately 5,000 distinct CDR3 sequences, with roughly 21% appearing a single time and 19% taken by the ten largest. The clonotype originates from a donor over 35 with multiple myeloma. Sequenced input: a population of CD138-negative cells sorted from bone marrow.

DNA for the CDR3: TGCGCCAGCAGCCCTTCCCTACTGGACGAGCAGTACTTC. Amino acids: CASSPSLLDEQYF. The chain recombines TRBV4-3 with TRBJ2-7; D remains unclear. The germline CDR1 and CDR2 sequences are LGHNA and YSLEER. Deletions cut 4 bases from V and 5 bases from J, with 12 bases between. The CDR3 extends over 13 amino acids.